One and the same sample provided the 8 T cell receptor beta chains below, sequenced in a study of blood T cells in healthy people across ages. Using a J-beta primer mix together with a sample-barcoded 5' primer, a second PCR was run for about 6 to 11 cycles. TCRdb called the 5' RACE reads again in MiXCR, with one record for every CDR3 protein. The sample lists hundreds of thousands of distinct CDR3 sequences, 62% seen once, with roughly 25% in the top ten. The sample taken for sequencing was blood. Source of these receptors: a man younger than 40 in good health.

This clonotype has only a few counts. The chain is built from TRBV7-9 and TRBJ2-3, with a weak D call TRBD2 (5 bases). Trimming stripped 3 bases from V and 5 bases from J, with 12 bases between. The CDR3 covers 14 residues. Germline CDR1 SEHNR, CDR2 FQNEAQ (reference sequence). The CDR3 spells CASSLNLGRDTQYF. The DNA of the CDR3 is TGTGCCAGCAGCTTGAACTTGGGGAGAGATACGCAGTATTTT.

This chain uses TRBV9 with TRBJ2-3, with unresolved D. Trimming took off 2 bases at V and 6 bases at J, with 13 bases between the two ends. The CDR3 contains 14 residues. The germline CDR1 and CDR2 sequences are SGDLS and YYNGEE. The CDR3 region is CASSVQPALDTQYF. Written as DNA, the CDR3 is TGTGCCAGCAGCGTGCAACCGGCGCTCGATACGCAGTATTTT.

Comments on this clonotype: A read error may explain this, as a much larger clone is one base away. The rearrangement links TRBV20-1 to TRBJ2-1; weak D call: TRBD2 (6 bases). Near its end, the DNA agrees better with TRBJ2-7, so the J call may be wrong. The CDR3 runs 16 residues. Germline values: CDR1 DFQATT, CDR2 SNEGSKA (reference sequence). The CDR3, as DNA: TGCAGTGCTAACCCTGCCGGCGGGGCGAGCTACAATGAGCAGTACTTC. It encodes CSANPAGGASYNEQYF.

This clonotype was recorded a few times. V gene TRBV4-3 combines with J gene TRBJ2-7; D is perhaps TRBD2 (6 bases). Germline V CDR1 and CDR2: LGHNA, YSLEER. V was pared by 0 bases and J by 0 bases, with 15 bases between. CDR3 size: 17 residues. The CDR3 region has the DNA TGCGCCAGCAGCCAAGAAGGGGCGGGGTCGAGCTCCTACGAGCAGTACTTC. Its translation: CASSQEGAGSSSYEQYF.

V gene TRBV27 combines with J gene TRBJ2-5; D tentatively fits TRBD1 or TRBD2 (5 bases each). The DNA matches TRBJ2-7 better at its end, which makes the J call doubtful. This CDR3 has 13 amino acids. Looked up from germline, CDR1 is MNHEY and CDR2 is SMNVEV (reference sequence). CDR3 bases: TGTGCCAGCAGTTTGGCAAGGGGAGCCGAGCAGTACTTC. Its protein product is CASSLARGAEQYF.

Points on this clonotype: One end of the junction fails to match germline, which may point to a read error. This chain uses TRBV20-1 with TRBJ2-3, with D perhaps TRBD2 (6 bases). This CDR3 has 15 amino acids. Germline CDR1 and CDR2: DFQATT and SNEGSKA (reference sequence). The DNA for the CDR3 is TGCCGTGCTAGAGATGGAGTCGGGGGAGGAGATACGCAGTATTTT. Encoded protein: CRARDGVGGGDTQYF.

This sequence joins TRBV12-3 or TRBV12-4 and TRBJ2-7; D is uncertain. V was shortened by 6 bases and J by 3 bases, with 18 bases between the two germline ends. The CDR3 totals 15 residues. The CDR3 DNA reads TGTGCCAGCAGCGCCTCGGGTTATATTAACTACGAGCAGTACTTC. Its protein product is CASSASGYINYEQYF.

This chain uses TRBV14 with TRBJ1-2, with D tentatively TRBD1 (6 bases). Germline values: CDR1 SGHDN, CDR2 FVKESK. The CDR3 consists of 14 residues. The V end was cut by 3 bases, the J end by 1 base, with 9 bases between. The CDR3 is CASSQGAFNYGYTF. For the CDR3, the DNA is TGTGCCAGCAGCCAGGGGGCTTTTAACTATGGCTACACCTTC. The full variable domain, in which reference TRBV14 and TRBJ1-2 provide the parts outside the CDR3, is EAGVTQFPSHSVIEKGQTVTLRCDPISGHDNLYWYRRVMGKEIKFLLHFVKESKQDESGMPNNRFLAERTGGTYSTLKVQPAELEDSGVYFCASSQGAFNYGYTFGSGTRLTVV.